A selection of T cell receptor beta chains follows, all from one sample in a study of blood T cell repertoires in COVID-19. Libraries were prepared by immunoSEQ multiplex PCR; TCRdb keeps only in-frame clonotypes and omits some of them. The data contain about 140,000 clones, more than 65% of them singletons. The material sequenced was peripheral blood. All receptors come from a woman aged 55 to 70 with acute or convalescent COVID-19. CDR3s include the opening cysteine and the closing phenylalanine or tryptophan. The D gene is left open where the match is weak. Some rows have no size entry. The others give once, few or many, or a class for an expanded clone.

>NA|TRBJ2-5|once|TRBV6-5
TGTGCCAGCGCCCGAGGGGAGACCCAGTACTTC
CASARGETQYF
>TRBD2|TRBJ2-3|few|TRBV6-4
TGTGCCAGCAGCGCCGGACTAGGAACAGATACGCAGTATTTT
CASSAGLGTDTQYF
>NA|TRBJ2-7|NA|TRBV7-2
TGTGCCAGCAGCTTAGCCAGGGGTATCTCCTACGAGCAGTACTTC
CASSLARGISYEQYF
>TRBD2|TRBJ2-5|once|TRBV3-1/TRBV3-2
TGTGCCAGCAGCCAAGTGCGGGAGGGCATGGAGACCCAGTACTTC
CASSQVREGMETQYF
>NA|TRBJ1-2|few|TRBV27
TGTGCCAGCAGTACCCAGGGTACTAACTATGGCTACACCTTC
CASSTQGTNYGYTF
>NA|TRBJ2-5|NA|TRBV6-5
TGTGCCAGCAGTTACTCTCGGCGGGAACAAGAGACCCAGTACTTC
CASSYSRREQETQYF
>NA|TRBJ2-7|NA|TRBV28
TGTGCCAGCAGGATTGACAGTTCGTACGAGCAGTACTTC
CASRIDSSYEQYF
>NA|TRBJ2-1|NA|TRBV28
TGTGCCAGCAGTTTGAGGCTAAAATACAATGAGCAGTTCTTC
CASSLRLKYNEQFF
>TRBD2|TRBJ2-3|NA|TRBV9
TGTGCCAGCAGCATGACTAGCGGGGCCCTCCGGAGCACAGATACGCAGTATTTT
CASSMTSGALRSTDTQYF
>NA|TRBJ2-3|NA|TRBV28
TGTGCCAGCATCGGTCAGGGGGATACGCAGTATTTT
CASIGQGDTQYF
>TRBD1|TRBJ1-5|NA|TRBV5-1
TGCGCCAGCAGACAGGGGGACAATCAGCCCCAGCATTTT
CASRQGDNQPQHF
>NA|TRBJ1-6|NA|TRBV18
TGTGCCAGCTCACCACAAAGACCCAAAACGGAGTCACCCCTCCACTTT
CASSPQRPKTESPLHF
>NA|TRBJ1-1|NA|TRBV15
TGTGCCACCAGCCCACAGGTGAACACTGAAGCTTTCTTT
CATSPQVNTEAFF
>NA|TRBJ2-3|NA|TRBV2
TGTGCCAGCAGTAGGGGGGGCGGAGATACGCAGTATTTT
CASSRGGGDTQYF
>TRBD1|TRBJ1-6|NA|TRBV15
TGTGCCACCAGCAGGGACAGGGTAAATTCACCCCTCCACTTT
CATSRDRVNSPLHF
>TRBD2|TRBJ2-7|NA|TRBV20-1
TGCAGTGCTAGTGTCCTAGCGGGAGGATCCGAGCAGTACTTC
CSASVLAGGSEQYF
>NA|TRBJ2-6|once|TRBV19
TGTGCCAGTAGATTGTCGCAGGGTTCGGTCGGCTCTGGGGCCAACGTCCTGACTTTC
CASRLSQGSVGSGANVLTF
>TRBD1|TRBJ1-3|NA|TRBV2
TGTGCCAGCAGTGTCGACAGGGAAAACACCATATATTTT
CASSVDRENTIYF
>TRBD1|TRBJ1-2|NA|TRBV2
TGTGCCAGCAGTCTGACAGGGAGCGGGCACACCTTC
CASSLTGSGHTF
>NA|TRBJ2-7|NA|TRBV18
TGTGCCAGCTCACCAGGGACAACAGGTCAATACGAGCAGTACTTC
CASSPGTTGQYEQYF
>NA|TRBJ2-5|few|TRBV9
TGTGCCAGCAGCGTAGACCCGAGACAAGAGACCCAGTACTTC
CASSVDPRQETQYF
>NA|TRBJ2-1|NA|TRBV7-2
TGTGCCAGCAGCCCACCCTTGGGGGCTTACAATGAGCAGTTCTTC
CASSPPLGAYNEQFF
>NA|TRBJ2-7|NA|TRBV28
TGTGCCAGCCTTACCCGAGGTGGCTCCTACGAGCAGTACTTC
CASLTRGGSYEQYF
>NA|TRBJ1-2|NA|TRBV5-1
TGCGCCAGCAGCCTAGACCGTGGCGGCTATGGCTACACCTTC
CASSLDRGGYGYTF
>TRBD2|TRBJ2-1|NA|TRBV7-7
TGTGCTAGCAGCTTAGGTGCGGCGGGAGGGGGCTACAATGAGCAGTTCTTC
CASSLGAAGGGYNEQFF